A selection of T cell receptor beta chains follows, all from one sample in a study of T-cell reconstitution after alpha-beta-depleted transplantation in children. TCRdb re-called the PCR reads through MiXCR, storing one row per CDR3 protein. This sample yields around 960,000 distinct CDR3 sequences, of which under 30% are seen a single time; more than 25% belongs to the top ten. This sample comprised PBMCs, mostly from graft donor cells, obtained 360 days after TCRalphabeta/CD19-depleted stem cell transplant. The receptors here all came from a boy less than two years old who had a stem cell transplant for SCID, so the T cells may come from the graft donor. Each CDR3 is given with its conserved first and last residue. A D gene is named only where the DNA matches it firmly. Size is stated for part of the rows, as once, few or many counts, or as a class when the clone is expanded.

j_gene: TRBJ1-1; v_gene: TRBV28; abundance: -; d_gene: -; CDR3aa: CASSLIQGEAFF; CDR3nt: TGTGCCAGCAGTTTGATACAGGGTGAAGCTTTCTTT
j_gene: TRBJ2-1; v_gene: TRBV9; abundance: few; d_gene: TRBD2; CDR3aa: CASSMRLAGGFRNEQFF; CDR3nt: TGTGCCAGCAGCATGAGGCTAGCGGGGGGGTTTCGCAATGAGCAGTTCTTC
j_gene: TRBJ2-3; v_gene: TRBV9; abundance: -; d_gene: TRBD2; CDR3aa: CASSVRGGGPDTQYF; CDR3nt: TGTGCCAGCAGCGTCCGGGGGGGTGGCCCAGATACGCAGTATTTT
j_gene: TRBJ1-5; v_gene: TRBV10-3; abundance: few; d_gene: -; CDR3aa: CAISVSKSNQPQHF; CDR3nt: TGTGCCATCAGTGTGTCCAAATCCAATCAGCCCCAGCATTTT
j_gene: TRBJ1-1; v_gene: TRBV7-9; abundance: -; d_gene: -; CDR3aa: CASSLGQGRSGEAFF; CDR3nt: TGTGCCAGCAGCTTAGGTCAGGGGAGGTCGGGTGAAGCTTTCTTT
j_gene: TRBJ2-1; v_gene: TRBV4-2; abundance: -; d_gene: -; CDR3aa: CASSHSTTPNEQFF; CDR3nt: TGTGCCAGCAGCCACTCGACCACCCCCAATGAGCAGTTCTTC
j_gene: TRBJ2-2; v_gene: TRBV6-1; abundance: few; d_gene: -; CDR3aa: CASLYGELFF; CDR3nt: TGTGCCAGCTTATATGGGGAGCTGTTTTTT
j_gene: TRBJ2-5; v_gene: TRBV4-1; abundance: -; d_gene: -; CDR3aa: CASSRRGQPSQETQYF; CDR3nt: TGCGCCAGCAGCCGACGAGGTCAGCCTTCACAAGAGACCCAGTACTTC
j_gene: TRBJ1-4; v_gene: TRBV6-5; abundance: -; d_gene: -; CDR3aa: CASSYEQGSQKLFF; CDR3nt: TGTGCCAGCAGTTACGAACAGGGTTCCCAAAAACTGTTTTTT
j_gene: TRBJ2-5; v_gene: TRBV11-2; abundance: few; d_gene: TRBD2; CDR3aa: CASSPTSGRETQYF; CDR3nt: TGTGCCAGCAGCCCTACTAGCGGTCGAGAGACCCAGTACTTC
j_gene: TRBJ1-1; v_gene: TRBV20-1; abundance: few; d_gene: -; CDR3aa: CSARDWPGRGTTEAFF; CDR3nt: TGCAGTGCTAGAGATTGGCCGGGACGGGGGACCACTGAAGCTTTCTTT
j_gene: TRBJ1-1; v_gene: TRBV12-3/TRBV12-4; abundance: few; d_gene: -; CDR3aa: CASKALNTEAFF; CDR3nt: TGTGCCAGCAAGGCGCTGAACACTGAAGCTTTCTTT
j_gene: TRBJ2-4; v_gene: TRBV12-3/TRBV12-4; abundance: -; d_gene: TRBD1; CDR3aa: CASSFTKGTGSGIEAKNIQYF; CDR3nt: TGTGCCAGCAGTTTTACAAAGGGGACAGGGTCAGGAATTGAAGCCAAAAACATTCAGTACTTC
j_gene: TRBJ2-7; v_gene: TRBV20-1; abundance: few; d_gene: -; CDR3aa: CSARPGLDPYEQYF; CDR3nt: TGCAGTGCTAGACCGGGACTGGACCCCTACGAGCAGTACTTC
j_gene: TRBJ2-3; v_gene: TRBV6-2/TRBV6-3; abundance: -; d_gene: -; CDR3aa: CASSYGGNKAGDTQYF; CDR3nt: TGTGCCAGCAGTTACGGGGGAAACAAGGCTGGGGATACGCAGTATTTT
j_gene: TRBJ2-1; v_gene: TRBV28; abundance: many; d_gene: TRBD1; CDR3aa: CASRRQGLEQFF; CDR3nt: TGTGCCAGCAGAAGACAGGGTCTCGAGCAGTTCTTC
j_gene: TRBJ2-1; v_gene: TRBV5-1; abundance: -; d_gene: -; CDR3aa: CASSLIRARESSYNEQFF; CDR3nt: TGCGCCAGCAGCTTAATAAGGGCCAGGGAGAGCTCCTACAATGAGCAGTTCTTC
j_gene: TRBJ2-1; v_gene: TRBV24-1; abundance: few; d_gene: TRBD2; CDR3aa: CATRNRPGTSLLQFF; CDR3nt: TGTGCCACCAGGAACAGACCCGGGACTAGCCTGCTTCAGTTCTTC
j_gene: TRBJ2-1; v_gene: TRBV5-1; abundance: -; d_gene: TRBD1; CDR3aa: CASSDGQGKFF; CDR3nt: TGCGCCAGCAGCGACGGACAGGGTAAATTCTTC
j_gene: TRBJ2-3; v_gene: TRBV3-1; abundance: -; d_gene: TRBD2; CDR3aa: CASGASGWTDTQYF; CDR3nt: TGTGCCAGCGGGGCTAGCGGGTGGACAGATACGCAGTATTTT
j_gene: TRBJ2-5; v_gene: TRBV7-9; abundance: -; d_gene: -; CDR3aa: CASSPKEETQYF; CDR3nt: TGTGCCAGCAGTCCTAAGGAAGAGACCCAGTACTTC
j_gene: TRBJ1-1; v_gene: TRBV12-3/TRBV12-4; abundance: -; d_gene: -; CDR3aa: CASSLRRGEAFF; CDR3nt: TGTGCCAGCAGTTTGCGTCGGGGTGAAGCTTTCTTT
j_gene: TRBJ2-4; v_gene: TRBV2; abundance: -; d_gene: -; CDR3aa: CATPDRTRAKNIQYF; CDR3nt: TGTGCCACCCCGGACAGAACACGAGCCAAAAACATTCAGTACTTC
j_gene: TRBJ2-7; v_gene: TRBV7-9; abundance: few; d_gene: -; CDR3aa: CASSHNGGSYEQYF; CDR3nt: TGTGCCAGCAGCCATAATGGTGGGTCCTACGAGCAGTACTTC
j_gene: TRBJ2-5; v_gene: TRBV3-1; abundance: -; d_gene: -; CDR3aa: CASSRYGTQYF; CDR3nt: TGTGCCAGCAGCCGCTATGGGACCCAGTACTTC
j_gene: TRBJ2-5; v_gene: TRBV24-1; abundance: few; d_gene: -; CDR3aa: CATRNRTGETQYF; CDR3nt: TGTGCCACCAGGAACAGAACCGGGGAGACCCAGTACTTC
j_gene: TRBJ2-5; v_gene: TRBV7-9; abundance: -; d_gene: -; CDR3aa: CASSSTVIQETQYF; CDR3nt: TGTGCCAGCAGCTCGACAGTGATCCAAGAGACCCAGTACTTC
j_gene: TRBJ2-1; v_gene: TRBV21-1; abundance: -; d_gene: -; CDR3aa: CAPAPTGRSYNEQFF; CDR3nt: TGTGCACCCGCCCCCACAGGGCGCTCCTACAATGAGCAGTTCTTC
j_gene: TRBJ2-2; v_gene: TRBV18; abundance: -; d_gene: -; CDR3aa: CASSPYGHLNTGELFF; CDR3nt: TGTGCCAGCTCACCATACGGACACCTGAACACCGGGGAGCTGTTTTTT
j_gene: TRBJ1-6; v_gene: TRBV5-1; abundance: -; d_gene: -; CDR3aa: CASSLSESNSPLHF; CDR3nt: TGCGCCAGCAGCTTGTCAGAATCCAATTCACCCCTCCACTTT
j_gene: TRBJ2-3; v_gene: TRBV7-2; abundance: few; d_gene: TRBD2; CDR3aa: CASSPTSGGMTDTQYF; CDR3nt: TGTGCCAGCAGCCCGACTAGCGGGGGAATGACAGATACGCAGTATTTT
j_gene: TRBJ1-2; v_gene: TRBV6-1; abundance: few; d_gene: TRBD1; CDR3aa: CASTYGTGLDYGYTF; CDR3nt: TGTGCCAGCACCTATGGGACAGGGTTGGACTATGGCTACACCTTC
j_gene: TRBJ2-5; v_gene: TRBV5-1; abundance: few; d_gene: TRBD1; CDR3aa: CASSLEQGKETQYF; CDR3nt: TGCGCCAGCAGCTTGGAACAGGGGAAAGAGACCCAGTACTTC
j_gene: TRBJ2-1; v_gene: TRBV7-8; abundance: few; d_gene: -; CDR3aa: CASSLVGVQPTEQFF; CDR3nt: TGTGCCAGCAGCTTAGTAGGGGTCCAGCCAACTGAGCAGTTCTTC
j_gene: TRBJ2-3; v_gene: TRBV5-8; abundance: few; d_gene: TRBD2; CDR3aa: CASSSSGLVPQYF; CDR3nt: TGTGCCAGCAGCTCCTCAGGACTAGTCCCGCAGTATTTT
j_gene: TRBJ2-1; v_gene: TRBV6-2/TRBV6-3; abundance: once; d_gene: -; CDR3aa: CASSRRDGGEQFF; CDR3nt: TGTGCCAGCAGTCGCAGAGACGGGGGTGAGCAGTTCTTC
j_gene: TRBJ2-3; v_gene: TRBV7-2; abundance: -; d_gene: -; CDR3aa: CASSPTSYSDTQYF; CDR3nt: TGTGCCAGCAGCCCCACCTCTTATAGCGATACGCAGTATTTT
j_gene: TRBJ2-3; v_gene: TRBV15; abundance: few; d_gene: -; CDR3aa: CATSRDVGVDTDTQYF; CDR3nt: TGTGCCACCAGCAGAGATGTCGGGGTAGATACAGATACGCAGTATTTT